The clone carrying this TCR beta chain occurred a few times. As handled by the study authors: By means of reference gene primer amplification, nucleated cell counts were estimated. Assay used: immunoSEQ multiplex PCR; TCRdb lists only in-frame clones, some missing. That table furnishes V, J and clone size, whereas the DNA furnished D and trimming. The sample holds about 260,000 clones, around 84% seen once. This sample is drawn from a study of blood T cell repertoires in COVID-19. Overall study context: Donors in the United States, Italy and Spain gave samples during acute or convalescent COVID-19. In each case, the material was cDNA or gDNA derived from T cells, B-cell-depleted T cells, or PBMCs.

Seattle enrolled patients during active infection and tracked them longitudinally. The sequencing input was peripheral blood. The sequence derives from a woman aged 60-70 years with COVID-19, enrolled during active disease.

The CDR3 sequence: CASSSSGQGSDTEAFF. In DNA form, the CDR3 reads TGTGCCAGCAGTTCATCGGGACAGGGTTCGGACACTGAAGCTTTCTTT. The chain joins TRBV28 to TRBJ1-1; 9 positions agree with TRBD1. The ends lost 4 bases at V and 3 bases at J; junction bases unmatched: 9. The CDR3 loop spans 16 amino acids. Per germline, CDR1 MDHEN and CDR2 SYDVKM.